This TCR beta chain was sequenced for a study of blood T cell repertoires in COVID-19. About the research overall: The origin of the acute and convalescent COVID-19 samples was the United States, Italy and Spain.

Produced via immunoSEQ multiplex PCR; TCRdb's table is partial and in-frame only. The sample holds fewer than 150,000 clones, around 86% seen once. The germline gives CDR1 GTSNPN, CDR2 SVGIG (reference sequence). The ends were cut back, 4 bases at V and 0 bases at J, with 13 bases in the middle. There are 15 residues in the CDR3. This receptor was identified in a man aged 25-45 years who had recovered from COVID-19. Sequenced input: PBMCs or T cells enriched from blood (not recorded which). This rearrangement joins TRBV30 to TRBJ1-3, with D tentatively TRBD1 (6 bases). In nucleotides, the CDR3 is TGTGCCTGGAACCGGGACACTGACTCTGGAAACACCATATATTTT. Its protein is CAWNRDTDSGNTIYF. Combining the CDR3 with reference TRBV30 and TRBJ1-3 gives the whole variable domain SQTIHQWPATLVQPVGSPLSLECTVEGTSNPNLYWYRQAAGRGLQLLFYSVGIGQISSEVPQNLSASRPQDRQFILSSKKLLLSDSGFYLCAWNRDTDSGNTIYFGEGSWLTVV.